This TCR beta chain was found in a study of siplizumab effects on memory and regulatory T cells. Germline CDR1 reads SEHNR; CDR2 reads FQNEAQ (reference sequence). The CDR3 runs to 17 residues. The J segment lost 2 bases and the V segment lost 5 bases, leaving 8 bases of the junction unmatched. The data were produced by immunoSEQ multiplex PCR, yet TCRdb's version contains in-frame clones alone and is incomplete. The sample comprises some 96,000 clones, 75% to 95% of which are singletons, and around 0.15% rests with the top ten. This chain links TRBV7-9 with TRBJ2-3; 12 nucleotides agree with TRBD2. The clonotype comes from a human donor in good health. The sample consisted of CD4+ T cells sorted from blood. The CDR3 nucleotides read TGTGCCAGCAGCATCGGACTAGCGGGGCCCAACACAGATACGCAGTATTTT. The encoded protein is CASSIGLAGPNTDTQYF.